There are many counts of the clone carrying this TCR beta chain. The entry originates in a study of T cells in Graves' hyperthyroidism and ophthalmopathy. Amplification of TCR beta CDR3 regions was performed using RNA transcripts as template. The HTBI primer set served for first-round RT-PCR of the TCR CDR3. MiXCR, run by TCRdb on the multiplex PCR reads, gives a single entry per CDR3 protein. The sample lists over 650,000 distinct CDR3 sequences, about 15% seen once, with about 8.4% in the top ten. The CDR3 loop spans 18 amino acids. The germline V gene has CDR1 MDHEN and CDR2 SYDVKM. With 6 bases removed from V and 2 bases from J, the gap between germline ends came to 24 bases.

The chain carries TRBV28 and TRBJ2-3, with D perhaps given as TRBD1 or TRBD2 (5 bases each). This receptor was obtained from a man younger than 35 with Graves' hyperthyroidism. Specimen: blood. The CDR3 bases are TGTGCCAGCAGCCAATCGCCTCCCGGGGCCCACCCCACAGATACGCAGTATTTT. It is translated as CASSQSPPGAHPTDTQYF.